The next 28 T cell receptor beta chains were all read from a single sample in a study of T cell repertoires in cytomegalovirus infection. TCRdb itself ran the reads through MiXCR, one entry per CDR3 protein. There are about 770,000 distinct CDR3 sequences in the sample; almost 30% occur only once, and around 13% lies in the top ten. No antigen is known for these receptors. This specimen consisted of cultured CD8+ T cells from PBMCs, obtained from culture after CMV antigen stimulation. The source of these receptors is a human donor in good health (CMV status not recorded). Some clones in this sample may be carry-over from other donors' samples.

This clonotype was observed many times. V gene TRBV5-6 combines with J gene TRBJ2-1, with D perhaps matching TRBD2 (5 bases). The V gene lost 2 bases and the J gene lost 0 bases, with 9 bases spanning the gap. Germline V gene data show CDR1 as SGHDT and CDR2 as YYEEEE. CDR3 length: 15 amino acids. The CDR3 region has the DNA TGTGCCAGCAGCTTCGGACTCTCCTCCTACAATGAGCAGTTCTTC. As protein: CASSFGLSSYNEQFF.

This sequence joins TRBV12-3 or TRBV12-4 and TRBJ2-1, with a possible D match to TRBD1 (5 bases). The CDR3 consists of 18 residues. Trimming cost V 3 bases and J 2 bases, with 20 bases left between them. The CDR3 DNA sequence: TGTGCCAGCAGTTTCCTAACCGAGAGGAAGGGGACCTACAATGAGCAGTTCTTC. It encodes CASSFLTERKGTYNEQFF.

The rearrangement joins TRBV5-4 to TRBJ2-2; 10 bases map to TRBD2. Germline trimming cut 4 bases from V and 4 bases from J; bases unmatched to any gene: 7. The CDR3 spans 16 residues. CDR1 SGHNT and CDR2 YYREEE come from the germline V gene (reference sequence). DNA of the CDR3: TGTGCCAGCAGCCCCCGGACTAGCGGTTCCACCGGGGAGCTGTTTTTT. Its protein product is CASSPRTSGSTGELFF.

A few counts support this clonotype. The chain links TRBV6-2 or TRBV6-3 to TRBJ2-7; D is perhaps TRBD2 (5 bases). Between the trimmed V and J ends, which lost 3 bases and 3 bases, there was a span of 12 bases. This CDR3 region has 14 residues. The germline gives CDR1 MNHEY, CDR2 SVGEGT. CDR3 sequence: CASSYAPGIYEQYV. The CDR3 DNA reads TGTGCCAGCAGTTATGCCCCGGGGATCTACGAGCAGTACGTC.

This clonotype was detected many times. The rearrangement links TRBV4-1 to TRBJ2-2, with TRBD1 matching over 7 bases. Germline CDR1 reads MGHRA; CDR2 reads YSYEKL. Trimming cost V 0 bases and J 2 bases; bases outside gene matches: 9. The CDR3 has 18 amino acids. CDR3 DNA sequence: TGCGCCAGCAGCCAAGATCTTTTGAGGGGGCGAAACACCGGGGAGCTGTTTTTT. It encodes CASSQDLLRGRNTGELFF.

This chain connects TRBV7-9 to TRBJ2-7, with D possibly being TRBD1 or TRBD2 (7 bases each). The CDR3 is made up of 12 amino acids. Trimming removed 4 bases at V and 7 bases at J, with 11 bases between. Germline V gives CDR1 SEHNR, CDR2 FQNEAQ (reference sequence). The CDR3 region is CASSSGGEEQYF. The CDR3 bases are TGTGCCAGCAGCTCAGGGGGGGAAGAGCAGTACTTC.

This clonotype has at least ten counts. CDR3: CASSLLSGGYSNQPQHF. The CDR3 DNA reads as TGTGCCAGCAGCTTATTGTCAGGGGGTTATAGCAATCAGCCCCAGCATTTT. The chain is built from TRBV7-2 and TRBJ1-5; the match to TRBD1 covers 7 bases. Per the germline V gene, CDR1 is SGHTA and CDR2 is FQGNSA. The CDR3 consists of 17 residues. V lost 2 bases and J lost 0; bases outside the gene matches: 7.

The chain combines TRBV6-2 or TRBV6-3 with TRBJ2-6; no clear D. Trimming pared 6 bases from V and 5 bases from J, leaving 8 bases between. From germline, CDR1 is MNHEY and CDR2 SVGEGT. The CDR3 sequence is 13 residues long. CDR3 sequence (DNA): TGTGCCAGCAGCTACAAAAGGGCCAACGTCCTGACTTTC. Amino acids: CASSYKRANVLTF.

This clonotype was recorded many times. CDR3 coding DNA: TGTGCCAGCGGGTCTAATGGGGAGCTGTTTTTT. Its protein is CASGSNGELFF. The V call is TRBV7-6, the J call TRBJ2-2, with D hard to call. Germline V gives CDR1 SGHVS, CDR2 FNYEAQ. This CDR3 region has 11 residues. V lost 8 bases and J lost 8, with 9 bases in between.

The chain joins TRBV10-3 to TRBJ2-3; 10 bases map to TRBD2. CDR1 ENHRY and CDR2 SYGVKD come from the germline V gene. V dropped 3 bases and J dropped 0; count of bases not matched to a gene: 15. The CDR3 has 20 residues. DNA for the CDR3: TGTGCCATCAGTGATCGGGGGACTAGCGTTGGAAATACTAGCACAGATACGCAGTATTTT. This gives the protein CAISDRGTSVGNTSTDTQYF.

This clonotype showed up just once. The rearrangement joins TRBV19 to TRBJ2-7; D call uncertain. Germline CDR1 LNHDA, CDR2 SQIVND (reference sequence). Trimming left V 3 bases short and J 2 bases short, with 11 bases between. This CDR3 contains 14 residues. CDR3 sequence: CASSIFAGAYEQYF. CDR3 nucleotide sequence: TGTGCCAGTAGTATCTTCGCCGGAGCCTACGAGCAGTACTTC.

This clonotype was picked up a small number of times. The gene calls are TRBV6-6 and TRBJ1-1; the D gene is possibly TRBD1 (6 bases). Germline V CDR1 and CDR2: MNHNY, SVGAGI (reference sequence). This CDR3 contains 15 residues. V was clipped by 4 bases and J by 5 bases, with 17 bases between them. CDR3 sequence reads: CASSFNTGRETEAFF. CDR3 coding DNA: TGTGCCAGCAGTTTTAATACAGGGCGCGAGACTGAAGCTTTCTTT.

There are a few counts of this clonotype. CDR3 region: CASSPRQGTSTDTQYF. In DNA, the CDR3 is TGTGCCAGCAGCCCGAGACAGGGGACTAGCACAGATACGCAGTATTTT. This chain joins TRBV7-9 and TRBJ2-3, with TRBD1 identical over 8 bases. This CDR3 contains 16 residues. After removal of 5 bases from V and 0 bases from J, the junction contained 7 bases not matched to a gene. The germline CDR1 and CDR2 sequences are SEHNR and FQNEAQ (reference sequence).

The chain carries TRBV15 and TRBJ2-3, with 12 bases matching TRBD2. V was pared by 0 bases and J by 4 bases, with 8 bases of the junction left unmatched. The germline CDR1 and CDR2 sequences are LNHNV and YYDKDF (reference sequence). The CDR3 length is 18 residues. The CDR3 loop reads CATSRDSRTSGVADTQYF. The CDR3 DNA sequence: TGTGCCACCAGCAGAGATTCAAGGACTAGCGGGGTCGCAGATACGCAGTATTTT.

The J gene is TRBJ1-1, the V gene TRBV19; TRBD1 might be the D (5 bases). The CDR3 is 13 amino acids. The V gene's germline CDR1 is LNHDA and CDR2 SQIVND (reference sequence). The V and J ends lost 7 bases and 5 bases respectively, with 14 bases between them. The CDR3 sequence is CASTGAGWTEAFF. The DNA for the CDR3 is TGTGCCAGTACCGGGGCAGGGTGGACTGAAGCTTTCTTT.

The chain carries TRBV7-6 and TRBJ2-1, with D perhaps being TRBD1 or TRBD2 (5 bases each). Germline loops: CDR1 SGHVS, CDR2 FNYEAQ. The CDR3 is made up of 14 amino acids. Trimming removed 5 bases at V and 9 bases at J, with 17 bases between. The CDR3 coding sequence is TGTGCCAGCAGCCACCAGGGACCCAATCGTGAGCAGTTCTTC. It is translated as CASSHQGPNREQFF.

The gene calls are TRBV25-1 and TRBJ1-2; the D is unclear. Germline CDR1 is MGHDK and CDR2 is SYGVNS. The CDR3 is made up of 14 amino acids. With 8 bases removed from V and 8 bases from J, the gap between germline ends came to 21 bases. The CDR3, as DNA: TGTGCCAGCTCTGACCCGGAAATTCTTGGAGGCTACACCTTC. It specifies CASSDPEILGGYTF.

Many counts were recorded for this clonotype. The rearrangement links TRBV7-9 to TRBJ2-1; D is perhaps TRBD2 (5 bases). Between the trimmed V and J ends, which lost 2 bases and 0 bases, there was a span of 11 bases. CDR3 size: 16 residues. Germline V CDR1 and CDR2: SEHNR, FQNEAQ (reference sequence). The DNA for the CDR3 is TGTGCCAGCAGCTTACCGACTACCAGCTCCTACAATGAGCAGTTCTTC. This gives the protein CASSLPTTSSYNEQFF.

The rearrangement links TRBV28 to TRBJ1-5, with D possibly TRBD1 on 5 matching bases. Germline loops: CDR1 MDHEN, CDR2 SYDVKM. The CDR3 loop spans 14 amino acids. V was pared by 2 bases and J by 10 bases, with 15 bases between. The CDR3 DNA follows: TGTGCCAGCAGTTTAAGGGAGGGACGGGACCCCCAGCATTTT. It yields the protein CASSLREGRDPQHF.

This clonotype was counted a few times. The rearrangement joins TRBV27 to TRBJ2-6, with D possibly being TRBD1 (6 bases). In germline, CDR1 is MNHEY, CDR2 SMNVEV (reference sequence). The V end lost 3 bases, the J end lost 1 base, and 7 bases lay between the germline ends. This CDR3 is 15 amino acids long. In nucleotides, the CDR3 is TGTGCCAGCAGTTTCACAGGGTCTGGGGCCAACGTCCTGACTTTC. It is translated as CASSFTGSGANVLTF. Variable domain in full (rest from reference TRBV27 and TRBJ2-6): EAQVTQNPRYLITVTGKKLTVTCSQNMNHEYMSWYRQDPGLGLRQIYYSMNVEVTDKGDVPEGYKVSRKEKRNFPLILESPSPNQTSLYFCASSFTGSGANVLTFGAGSRLTVL.

The V and J genes are TRBV2 and TRBJ2-7, with D maybe TRBD1 (6 bases). V was pared by 7 bases and J by 3 bases, with 10 bases between. Germline CDR1 SNHLY, CDR2 FYNNEI. The CDR3 has 12 amino acids. CDR3 DNA: TGTGCCAGCATTGGCAGGGGCTACGAGCAGTACTTC. Its protein product is CASIGRGYEQYF.

This clonotype was counted only a few times. This chain connects TRBV7-9 to TRBJ1-2; D might be TRBD1 (5 bases). This CDR3 is 12 amino acids long. Deletions cut 7 bases from V and 3 bases from J, with 9 bases between. CDR1 is SEHNR, CDR2 FQNEAQ, per germline (reference sequence). The CDR3 protein is CASNDRYYGYTF. The CDR3 bases are TGTGCCAGCAACGACAGATACTATGGCTACACCTTC.

This clonotype showed up just a few times. The rearrangement links TRBV7-6 to TRBJ1-5; 8 positions agree with TRBD1. The CDR3 has 16 amino acids. Per germline, CDR1 SGHVS and CDR2 FNYEAQ. The V gene end was trimmed by 1 base and the J gene end by 2 bases; junction bases not matched to a gene: 4. The CDR3 nucleotides read TGTGCCAGCAGCTTAGTCGACAGGGGCGGCAATCAGCCCCAGCATTTT. Translating gives CASSLVDRGGNQPQHF.

The chain links TRBV6-6 to TRBJ1-5; no clear D. V was pared by 0 bases and J by 3 bases, with 12 bases between. The CDR3 extends over 16 amino acids. Per germline, CDR1 MNHNY and CDR2 SVGAGI (reference sequence). The CDR3 region has the DNA TGTGCCAGCAGTTACTCGCCAGGAGATAACAATCAGCCCCAGCATTTT. Its translation: CASSYSPGDNNQPQHF.

The chain has TRBV14 and TRBJ2-2, with 7 positions matching TRBD1. The V gene end was trimmed by 4 bases and the J gene end by 7 bases; junction bases not matched to a gene: 12. The germline gives CDR1 SGHDN, CDR2 FVKESK. This CDR3 is built from 16 residues. Written as DNA, the CDR3 is TGTGCCAGCAGCCGACAGGACAGGATGCTTTTCGGGGAGCTGTTTTTT. Protein: CASSRQDRMLFGELFF.

The chain carries TRBV12-3 or TRBV12-4 and TRBJ1-2; D unresolved. This CDR3 has 13 residues. Trimming took 3 bases from V and 10 from J, leaving 15 bases between them. The CDR3 region has the DNA TGTGCCAGCAGTTTTTCATCGGTGGATGACTACACCTTC. This encodes CASSFSSVDDYTF.

J is TRBJ2-5 and V is TRBV7-9; no clear D gene. With 8 bases removed from V and 3 bases from J, the gap between germline ends came to 10 bases. Per the germline V gene, CDR1 is SEHNR and CDR2 is FQNEAQ (reference sequence). CDR3 size: 12 residues. The CDR3 sequence is CASRNGKETQYF. CDR3 nucleotide sequence: TGTGCCAGCCGAAATGGAAAAGAGACCCAGTACTTC.

This sequence joins TRBV6-1 and TRBJ1-3; perhaps TRBD1 as D (5 bases). The CDR3 loop spans 16 amino acids. Germline CDR1 reads MNHNS; CDR2 reads SASEGT. With 0 bases removed from V and 0 bases from J, the gap between germline ends came to 9 bases. The CDR3 loop is CASSEARDFSGNTIYF. As DNA, the CDR3 is TGTGCCAGCAGTGAAGCGCGGGACTTCTCTGGAAACACCATATATTTT.